These T cell receptor beta chains were read from a single sample in a study of blood T cell repertoires in COVID-19. Assay used: immunoSEQ multiplex PCR; TCRdb lists only in-frame clones, some missing. The sample lists fewer than 250,000 clones, 70% to 90% occurring once. Sequenced sample: peripheral blood. All receptors derive from a man aged 35-49 years with acute or convalescent COVID-19. Both conserved end residues are part of each CDR3. D genes are given only for firm matches. Clone size is given for some rows only: seen once, a few or many times, or a class if the clone is expanded.

>TRBJ2-1|TRBV18|-|-
CASRHTPDRRNEQFF
TGTGCCAGCCGACATACGCCGGACCGGAGGAATGAGCAGTTCTTC
>TRBJ1-2|TRBV6-5|-|TRBD1
CASRRQGTGYTF
TGTGCCAGCAGGCGACAGGGCACAGGCTACACCTTC
>TRBJ2-3|TRBV3-1/TRBV3-2|-|-
CASSESRGLTDTQYF
TGTGCCAGCAGCGAGAGTCGGGGACTCACAGATACGCAGTATTTT
>TRBJ1-1|TRBV12-3/TRBV12-4|few|-
CASSFRENTEAFF
TGTGCCAGCAGTTTTCGAGAGAACACTGAAGCTTTCTTT
>TRBJ2-7|TRBV6-5|-|-
CASTGTGGNEQYF
TGTGCCAGCACGGGGACTGGGGGGAACGAGCAGTACTTC
>TRBJ1-6|TRBV10-2|few|-
CASSETAVNSPLHF
TGCGCCAGCAGTGAGACAGCCGTCAATTCACCCCTCCACTTT
>TRBJ1-4|TRBV2|-|-
CASRGQLKNEKLFF
TGTGCCAGCAGAGGACAGCTTAAGAATGAAAAACTGTTTTTT
>TRBJ1-1|TRBV2|-|-
CASRKTGLGTEAFF
TGTGCCAGCAGGAAAACGGGTCTTGGGACTGAAGCTTTCTTT
>TRBJ1-4|TRBV6-5|-|-
CASSYTNGIGGEKLFF
TGTGCCAGCAGTTACACGAACGGTATAGGGGGTGAAAAACTGTTTTTT
>TRBJ1-2|TRBV6-5|-|-
CASLHSEAGEHGYTF
TGTGCCAGCCTACATAGCGAGGCAGGGGAACATGGCTACACCTTC
>TRBJ2-2|TRBV4-1|-|TRBD2
CASSRRVAGVLEPGELFF
TGCGCCAGCAGCCGCCGAGTTGCGGGGGTTCTAGAACCCGGGGAGCTGTTTTTT
>TRBJ1-2|TRBV6-5|-|TRBD1
CASTPTGTGYGYTF
TGTGCCAGCACCCCTACCGGGACAGGGTATGGCTACACCTTC
>TRBJ2-3|TRBV7-9|-|TRBD1
CASSLPAGGDTQYF
TGTGCCAGCAGCTTACCAGCAGGGGGAGATACGCAGTATTTT
>TRBJ2-2|TRBV5-4|-|TRBD2
CASSPRGRGATNTGELFF
TGTGCCAGCAGCCCCCGGGGGAGGGGAGCCACGAACACCGGGGAGCTGTTTTTT
>TRBJ1-3|TRBV3-1/TRBV3-2|-|-
CASRRGEGSGNTIYF
TGTGCCAGCAGGAGAGGGGAGGGCTCTGGAAACACCATATATTTT
>TRBJ2-2|TRBV19|-|TRBD1
CASRTQGLGGELFF
TGTGCCAGTAGGACACAGGGGTTGGGCGGGGAGCTGTTTTTT
>TRBJ2-5|TRBV7-8|-|-
CASSSLEYGETQYF
TGTGCCAGCAGCTCCCTCGAGTACGGAGAGACCCAGTACTTC
>TRBJ1-3|TRBV4-2|-|-
CASSQEGGDSGNTIYF
TGTGCCAGCAGCCAAGAGGGGGGGGACTCTGGAAACACCATATATTTT
>TRBJ1-6|TRBV19|few|TRBD1
CASSIGGGAQYSPLHF
TGTGCCAGTAGTATAGGAGGGGGCGCGCAATACTCACCCCTCCACTTT
>TRBJ2-7|TRBV5-1|-|TRBD1
CASSTGTGIYEQYF
TGCGCCAGCAGCACCGGGACAGGGATCTACGAGCAGTACTTC
>TRBJ1-4|TRBV6-6|-|-
CASRTGGAINEKLFF
TGTGCCAGCAGAACCGGGGGGGCGATTAATGAAAAACTGTTTTTT
>TRBJ1-1|TRBV28|-|TRBD1
CASSGYRGTEAFF
TGTGCCAGCAGTGGGTACAGGGGTACTGAAGCTTTCTTT
>TRBJ2-6|TRBV5-1|-|-
CASREGSGANVLTF
TGCGCCAGCAGGGAGGGCTCTGGGGCCAACGTCCTGACTTTC
>TRBJ1-1|TRBV28|few|-
CASSLYVRGRTEAFF
TGTGCCAGCAGTTTATATGTCCGGGGAAGGACTGAAGCTTTCTTT
>TRBJ2-5|TRBV11-1|-|-
CASSFEETQYF
TGTGCCAGCAGCTTCGAAGAGACCCAGTACTTC
>TRBJ2-7|TRBV5-1|once|TRBD2
CASSLSLAGGHISSYEQYF
TGCGCCAGCAGCTTGTCCCTAGCGGGGGGTCATATTAGCTCCTACGAGCAGTACTTC
>TRBJ1-2|TRBV3-1/TRBV3-2|once|-
CASSHARGLGYGYTF
TGTGCCAGCAGCCACGCACGAGGTCTTGGCTATGGCTACACCTTC
>TRBJ2-1|TRBV5-4|-|TRBD2
CASSPSGGVTSHNEQFF
TGTGCCAGCAGCCCTAGCGGGGGGGTTACGTCTCACAATGAGCAGTTCTTC
>TRBJ2-1|TRBV7-9|-|TRBD1
CASSLGQGVNEQFF
TGTGCCAGCAGCCTGGGACAGGGGGTTAATGAGCAGTTCTTC
>TRBJ1-1|TRBV18|-|-
CASSPERLNTEAFF
TGTGCCAGCTCACCAGAGCGGCTGAACACTGAAGCTTTCTTT
>TRBJ1-3|TRBV10-3|-|-
CAISGEKNSGNTIYF
TGTGCCATCAGTGGGGAGAAGAACTCTGGAAACACCATATATTTT
>TRBJ2-2|TRBV5-1|-|-
CASSLLAANTGELFF
TGCGCCAGCAGCTTGTTAGCGGCGAACACCGGGGAGCTGTTTTTT
>TRBJ2-3|TRBV5-4|-|-
CASSLDFRETDTQYF
TGTGCCAGCAGCTTGGATTTCAGGGAAACAGATACGCAGTATTTT